The 13 T cell receptor beta chains in this list originate from one sample, sequenced in a study of blood T cell repertoires in COVID-19. Repertoires were generated with immunoSEQ multiplex PCR, while TCRdb's copy carries only in-frame clones and drops some. This sample has over 85,000 clones, with approximately 84% found just once. The sample was peripheral blood. The receptors were sampled from a middle-aged man with active or convalescent COVID-19.

V usage is TRBV13 and J usage is TRBJ2-3; possible D gene TRBD2, 6 bases. Germline V CDR1 and CDR2: PRHDT, FYEKMQ (reference sequence). This CDR3 is 14 amino acids long. The V and J ends lost 0 bases and 6 bases respectively, with 10 bases between them. The CDR3 protein is CASSLGAGTDTQYF. CDR3 DNA sequence: TGTGCCAGCAGCTTAGGGGCAGGGACTGATACGCAGTATTTT.

This clone has ten or more counts. The genes are TRBV11-2 and TRBJ2-7; 9 bases agree with TRBD2. V shed 4 bases and J 2 bases; nucleotides not matched to a gene: 18. Germline V gene lookup returns CDR1 SGHAT and CDR2 FQNNGV. This CDR3 has 19 residues. CDR3 protein: CASSSRRVAGEPNPYEQYF. The CDR3 bases are TGTGCCAGCAGCTCCCGGCGGGTAGCGGGGGAGCCGAACCCCTACGAGCAGTACTTC.

In nucleotides, the CDR3 is TGTGCCATCCAGGGGTACCACTCCTACGAGCAGTACTTC. This sequence encodes CAIQGYHSYEQYF. V and J are TRBV25-1 and TRBJ2-7, with a tentative D call TRBD1 (6 bases). Trimming left V 10 bases short and J 0 bases short, with 13 bases between. The CDR3 is made up of 13 amino acids. Germline CDR1 is MGHDK and CDR2 is SYGVNS.

This sequence joins TRBV29-1 and TRBJ2-3; 13 nucleotides align to TRBD2. V was pared by 7 bases and J by 6 bases, with 7 bases of the junction left unmatched. Germline CDR1 SQVTM, CDR2 ANQGSEA. CDR3 length: 14 amino acids. The CDR3 nucleotides read TGCAGCGAAACTAGCGGGGGGGCAGGGGATACGCAGTATTTT. Its protein product is CSETSGGAGDTQYF.

The chain couples TRBV2 to TRBJ2-6, with TRBD2 matching 10 bases. Unmatched junction bases numbered 15, after V lost 6 bases and J lost 1 base. From germline, CDR1 is SNHLY and CDR2 FYNNEI. This CDR3 is built from 20 residues. The CDR3 reads CASSANRGAGGLSGANVLTF. The CDR3 nucleotides are TGTGCCAGCAGCGCGAATCGGGGAGCGGGGGGGCTGTCTGGGGCCAACGTCCTGACTTTC.

The CDR3 nucleotides read TGTGCCAGTAGTATGACCGGGAAGGACGAGCAGTACTTC. Translating gives CASSMTGKDEQYF. The V gene is TRBV19, the J gene TRBJ2-7; a weak D match, TRBD2 (5 bases). CDR3 length equals 13 residues. Germline V lookup: CDR1 LNHDA, CDR2 SQIVND (reference sequence). V was trimmed by 3 bases and J by 5 bases, leaving 11 bases between them.

V gene TRBV7-3 combines with J gene TRBJ2-2, with TRBD2 matching 8 bases. Germline CDR1 reads SGHTA; CDR2 reads FQGTGA. With V trimmed by 5 bases and J by 3 bases, 8 bases remained unmatched. CDR3 size: 16 residues. Here the CDR3 DNA reads TGTGCCAGCAGCCCCCCAGCGGGGGAGCACACCGGGGAGCTGTTTTTT. This translates into CASSPPAGEHTGELFF. Complete variable domain (other parts from reference TRBV7-3 and TRBJ2-2): GAGVSQTPSNKVTEKGKYVELRCDPISGHTALYWYRQSLGQGPEFLIYFQGTGAADDSGLPNDRFFAVRPEGSVSTLKIQRTERGDSAVYLCASSPPAGEHTGELFFGEGSRLTVL.

The rearrangement joins TRBV18 to TRBJ2-7; possibly TRBD1 for D (6 bases). Germline V gives CDR1 KGHSH, CDR2 LQKENI. This CDR3 has 14 residues. The germline V and J ends were trimmed by 4 bases and 7 bases, with 17 bases remaining between them. In nucleotides, the CDR3 is TGTGCCAGCTCACAGCGACAGGAGTCAAAAGAGCAGTACTTC. This translates into CASSQRQESKEQYF.

V gene TRBV9 combines with J gene TRBJ1-2; D might be TRBD1 (6 bases). This CDR3 region has 15 residues. Trimming removed 0 bases at V and 2 bases at J, with 11 bases between. CDR1 is SGDLS and CDR2 is YYNGEE in the germline V gene. Written as DNA, the CDR3 is TGTGCCAGCAGCGTAGAACAGGGTGGGAACTATGGCTACACCTTC. As protein: CASSVEQGGNYGYTF.

The gene calls are TRBV7-3 and TRBJ2-1; 7 bases match TRBD1. The CDR3 has 15 residues. The J segment lost 5 bases and the V segment lost 5 bases, leaving 9 bases of the junction unmatched. Germline V CDR1 and CDR2: SGHTA, FQGTGA. CDR3 bases: TGTGCCAGCAGCCGTTGGGGACAGCGTGACAATGAGCAGTTCTTC. Encoded protein: CASSRWGQRDNEQFF.

V is TRBV5-6 and J is TRBJ2-1, with D hard to call. Germline CDR1 reads SGHDT; CDR2 reads YYEEEE. This CDR3 is 11 amino acids long. V was pared by 2 bases and J by 6 bases, with 3 bases between. In DNA, the CDR3 is TGTGCCAGCAGCTTCCTCAATGAGCAGTTCTTC. As protein: CASSFLNEQFF. The full variable domain, completed using reference TRBV5-6 and TRBJ2-1, is DAGVTQSPTHLIKTRGQQVTLRCSPKSGHDTVSWYQQALGQGPQFIFQYYEEEERQRGNFPDRFSGHQFPNYSSELNVNALLLGDSALYLCASSFLNEQFFGPGTRLTVL.

The CDR3 DNA reads TGTGCCAGCAGTGAAAGTCGGCAGGTCTACAATGAGCAGTTCTTC. It is translated as CASSESRQVYNEQFF. V is TRBV6-1 and J is TRBJ2-1; no firm D call. V lost 2 bases and J lost 3, with 11 bases in between. The V gene's germline CDR1 is MNHNS and CDR2 SASEGT. The CDR3 covers 15 residues.

This clone was seen a single time. V and J are TRBV18 and TRBJ1-2; TRBD1 aligns across 8 bases. V shed 4 bases, J shed 0 bases, and the junction held 4 bases outside the gene matches. Germline values: CDR1 KGHSH, CDR2 LQKENI. The CDR3 covers 15 residues. The CDR3: CASSLGQGTNYGYTF. For the CDR3, the DNA is TGTGCCAGCTCACTAGGACAGGGTACTAACTATGGCTACACCTTC.